This T cell receptor (beta chain) was captured in a study of T cell repertoires in cytomegalovirus infection. Study-wide context: Signatures in public TCR beta sequences pointed to both CMV infection and matching HLA type.

The CDR3 is 12 amino acids. Deletions cut 5 bases from V and 5 bases from J, with 10 bases between. Germline CDR1 is SEHNR and CDR2 is FQNEAQ (reference sequence). There are many counts of this clonotype. The antigen is unknown. Study conclusions and caveats: Of the TCR beta families, the public ones yielded a cumulative frequency that identified carriers of CMV plus the relevant HLA. Clonotypes of TCR beta that were HLA-C-restricted and CMV-specific dominated the ex vivo response.

From the reads, TCRdb called clonotypes with MiXCR, one entry per CDR3 protein. The data show hundreds of thousands of distinct CDR3 sequences, approximately 11% seen once. This receptor was identified in a human donor in good health (CMV status not recorded). Some clones in this sample may be carry-over from other donors' samples. The specimen was PBMCs. This rearrangement joins TRBV7-9 to TRBJ2-7; no firm D call. The CDR3 is CASSPRPDEQYF. As DNA, the CDR3 is TGTGCCAGCAGCCCTCGACCTGACGAGCAGTACTTC.